The sequence of this TCR beta chain was determined in a study of T cells in Graves' hyperthyroidism and ophthalmopathy. Amplification yielded TCR beta CDR3 regions, with RNA transcripts as the source. An initial round of RT-PCR targeting the TCR CDR3 relied on the HTBI primer set. One entry per CDR3 protein results from TCRdb running MiXCR on the multiplex PCR reads. The sample consists of about 380,000 distinct CDR3 sequences, about 14% of them appearing once. CDR1 DFQATT and CDR2 SNEGSKA come from the germline V gene (reference sequence). This CDR3 comprises 14 residues. V lost 0 bases and J lost 8, with 16 bases in between.

The material sequenced was blood. The rearrangement uses TRBV20-1 and TRBJ1-2; D might be TRBD1 (5 bases). This sequence originates from a man aged 25 to 45 with Graves' hyperthyroidism that later progressed to Graves' ophthalmopathy. This CDR3 reads CSAREGGERRGYTF. CDR3 bases: TGCAGTGCTAGAGAGGGGGGAGAAAGGAGGGGCTACACCTTC.